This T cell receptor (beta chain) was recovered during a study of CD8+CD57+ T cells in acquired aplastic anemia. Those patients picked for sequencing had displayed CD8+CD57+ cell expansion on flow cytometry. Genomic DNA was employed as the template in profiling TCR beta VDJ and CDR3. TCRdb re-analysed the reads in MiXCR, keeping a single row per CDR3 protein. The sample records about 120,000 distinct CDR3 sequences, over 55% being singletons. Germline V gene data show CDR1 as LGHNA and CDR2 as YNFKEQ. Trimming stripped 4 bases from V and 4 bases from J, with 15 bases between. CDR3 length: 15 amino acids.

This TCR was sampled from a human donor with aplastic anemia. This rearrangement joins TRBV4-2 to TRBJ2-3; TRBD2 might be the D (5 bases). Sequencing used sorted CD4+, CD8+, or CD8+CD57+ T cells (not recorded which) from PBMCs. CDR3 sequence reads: CASSPVRAAADTQYF. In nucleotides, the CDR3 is TGTGCCAGCAGCCCGGTGCGGGCGGCGGCAGATACGCAGTATTTT.